This TCR beta chain comes out of a study of T cells after yellow fever vaccination. Each CDR3 protein gets one entry after TCRdb re-called the 5' RACE reads with MiXCR. Altogether under 350,000 distinct CDR3 sequences are present, over 4% being singletons, with the ten largest covering 20% to 25%. This receptor was taken from a man aged 18 to 29 who received the YFV17D yellow fever vaccine. The sample here was PBMCs, taken 5 days after the yellow fever booster vaccination.

Here the CDR3 reads CASSPEGLYSNQPQHF. The DNA for the CDR3 is TGTGCCAGCTCACCAGAAGGGCTCTATAGCAATCAGCCCCAGCATTTT. V is TRBV18 and J is TRBJ1-5; D call uncertain. CDR1 is KGHSH, CDR2 LQKENI, per germline. V shed 2 bases and J shed 0 bases, with 11 bases lying between them. The CDR3 contains 16 residues.